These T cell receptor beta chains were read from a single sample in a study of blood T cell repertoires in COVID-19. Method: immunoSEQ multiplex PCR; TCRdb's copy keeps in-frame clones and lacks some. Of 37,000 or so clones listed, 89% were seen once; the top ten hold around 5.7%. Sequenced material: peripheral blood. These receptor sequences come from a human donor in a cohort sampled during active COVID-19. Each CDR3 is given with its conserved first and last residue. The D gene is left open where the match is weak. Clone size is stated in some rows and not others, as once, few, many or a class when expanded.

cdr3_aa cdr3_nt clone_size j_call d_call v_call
CASSLRYEQYF TGTGCCAGCAGCCTTCGTTACGAGCAGTACTTC - TRBJ2-7 - TRBV28
CASSLGGGGYTF TGTGCCAGCAGCTTAGGGGGAGGCGGCTACACCTTC - TRBJ1-2 - TRBV7-8
CASSLDQGVDYGYTF TGTGCCAGCAGCTTAGACCAGGGTGTTGACTATGGCTACACCTTC - TRBJ1-2 - TRBV7-8
CASSLTGDVVETQYF TGTGCCAGCAGCCTGACAGGGGATGTGGTAGAGACCCAGTACTTC - TRBJ2-5 TRBD1 TRBV7-2
CASRSWARGQTGELFF TGTGCCAGTAGATCTTGGGCGAGGGGGCAGACCGGGGAGCTGTTTTTT - TRBJ2-2 TRBD1 TRBV19
CASRRQGEDYGYTF TGTGCCAGCAGGCGACAGGGAGAGGACTATGGCTACACCTTC - TRBJ1-2 TRBD1 TRBV3-1/TRBV3-2
CASSESGRGVLFF TGCGCCAGCAGTGAGTCTGGCCGGGGGGTCCTGTTCTTC - TRBJ2-1 TRBD2 TRBV10-1
CASSPSGKEQYF TGTGCCAGCAGCCCTTCAGGGAAAGAGCAGTACTTC - TRBJ2-7 - TRBV14
CASSQLSGGPEQYF TGTGCCAGCAGCCAATTGAGCGGAGGTCCCGAGCAGTACTTC few TRBJ2-7 - TRBV4-2
CASSEQGVGHQPQHF TGTGCCAGCAGTGAACAAGGAGTAGGCCACCAGCCCCAGCATTTT - TRBJ1-5 - TRBV2
CASWTSGRPQFF TGCGCCAGCTGGACTAGCGGGCGGCCCCAGTTCTTC once TRBJ2-1 TRBD2 TRBV10-1
CASSYSQNNEKLFF TGTGCCAGCAGTTACAGTCAGAATAATGAAAAACTGTTTTTT - TRBJ1-4 - TRBV6-6
CASSIDVVSVTQYF TGTGCCAGTAGTATAGATGTCGTAAGCGTTACGCAGTATTTT - TRBJ2-3 - TRBV19
CASNSDYSYEQYF TGTGCCAGCAATTCTGACTACTCCTACGAGCAGTACTTC - TRBJ2-7 - TRBV2
CASGLGTSGRAVEQYF TGTGCCAGCGGTCTCGGGACTAGCGGGAGGGCCGTCGAGCAGTACTTC - TRBJ2-7 TRBD2 TRBV11-2
CASSKPTSGSPTSYEQYF TGTGCCAGCAGCAAGCCGACTAGCGGGAGCCCTACCTCCTACGAGCAGTACTTC - TRBJ2-7 - TRBV21-1
CASTLQGGSSGELFF TGTGCCAGCACCCTCCAGGGGGGATCGTCCGGGGAGCTGTTTTTT few TRBJ2-2 - TRBV7-9
CASSLGPGRANEQFF TGTGCCAGCAGCTTGGGTCCCGGGAGGGCCAATGAGCAGTTCTTC - TRBJ2-1 TRBD2 TRBV5-5
CASSLSRGGAGANVLTF TGTGCCAGCAGTTTATCGAGAGGGGGAGCCGGGGCCAACGTCCTGACTTTC - TRBJ2-6 - TRBV27
CASSPTGTGSDQPQHF TGTGCCAGCTCACCAACCGGGACTGGGTCGGATCAGCCCCAGCATTTT few TRBJ1-5 - TRBV18
CASSAQIDTQYF TGCGCCAGCAGCGCCCAGATAGATACGCAGTATTTT - TRBJ2-3 - TRBV5-1
CATSDLDNMADEQFF TGTGCCACCAGTGATCTGGACAATATGGCCGATGAGCAGTTCTTC - TRBJ2-1 - TRBV24-1
CASRLQGSDPEQYF TGTGCCAGCAGGCTCCAGGGGTCGGATCCCGAGCAGTACTTC - TRBJ2-7 - TRBV6-5
CASSLNSGAVEQFF TGTGCCAGCAGCTTAAATAGCGGGGCAGTCGAGCAGTTCTTC - TRBJ2-1 TRBD2 TRBV7-2
CASSLRTSGGAYEQYF TGTGCCAGCAGCCTTAGGACTAGCGGGGGGGCCTACGAGCAGTACTTC - TRBJ2-7 TRBD2 TRBV3-1/TRBV3-2
CASSADRGVTGVVRPQHF TGTGCCAGCAGTGCGGACAGGGGGGTGACGGGCGTAGTTCGGCCCCAGCATTTT - TRBJ1-5 TRBD1 TRBV6-1
CATGLGAAIEQFF TGTGCCACAGGACTCGGCGCGGCCATTGAGCAGTTCTTC - TRBJ2-1 - TRBV14
CASSYTGTGGPYEQYF TGTGCCAGCAGTTATACCGGGACAGGGGGGCCCTACGAGCAGTACTTC once TRBJ2-7 TRBD1 TRBV6-5
CASSPNANAQGLGYGYTF TGTGCCAGCAGCCCTAACGCGAATGCACAGGGGTTGGGCTATGGCTACACCTTC - TRBJ1-2 TRBD1 TRBV7-8
CSFRTGLGEKLFF TGCAGCTTCAGGACAGGGTTGGGAGAAAAACTGTTTTTT few TRBJ1-4 TRBD1 TRBV29-1
CASSQDPAVQETQYF TGCGCCAGCAGCCAAGACCCAGCGGTGCAAGAGACCCAGTACTTC once TRBJ2-5 - TRBV4-3
CASSLGPGGTEAFF TGTGCCAGCAGCCTCGGTCCAGGTGGCACTGAAGCTTTCTTT - TRBJ1-1 - TRBV3-1/TRBV3-2
CASSASGQDVSYTF TGCGCCAGCAGCGCCTCCGGACAGGATGTCTCATACACCTTC - TRBJ1-2 TRBD1 TRBV5-1
CASSPLGLSNYGYTF TGTGCCAGCAGTCCCCTGGGGCTGTCTAACTATGGCTACACCTTC - TRBJ1-2 - TRBV28
CASAVGSGSTYEQYF TGTGCCAGCGCGGTCGGATCCGGTTCTACCTACGAGCAGTACTTC - TRBJ2-7 - TRBV2
CSASISGGEGYTF TGCAGTGCTAGTATTTCCGGGGGGGAGGGCTACACCTTC - TRBJ1-2 - TRBV20-1
CASSQPLRGDRDEQFF TGCGCCAGCAGCCAACCTCTCCGGGGGGATCGGGATGAGCAGTTCTTC - TRBJ2-1 TRBD2 TRBV4-1
CASRVDSNQPQHF TGTGCCAGTAGAGTTGATAGCAATCAGCCCCAGCATTTT - TRBJ1-5 - TRBV18
CASRQGIGGYTF TGTGCCAGCAGACAGGGGATCGGTGGCTACACCTTC - TRBJ1-2 TRBD1 TRBV19
CASSVRKQGPLRGEQYF TGTGCCAGCAGCGTACGGAAACAGGGGCCCCTCAGGGGCGAGCAGTACTTC - TRBJ2-7 TRBD1 TRBV14
CASSYQRGGWETQYF TGTGCCAGCAGTTACCAGCGGGGGGGCTGGGAGACCCAGTACTTC - TRBJ2-5 TRBD2 TRBV6-5
CASSGTTSSYEQYF TGTGCCAGCAGTGGGACTACCAGCTCCTACGAGCAGTACTTC - TRBJ2-7 TRBD2 TRBV27
CASSPKWTANYGYTF TGTGCCAGCAGTCCGAAGTGGACTGCTAACTATGGCTACACCTTC - TRBJ1-2 - TRBV6-5
CATSGGLAGGNEQFF TGTGCCACCAGTGGAGGACTAGCGGGGGGCAATGAGCAGTTCTTC - TRBJ2-1 TRBD2 TRBV24-1
CASSVGQGASEAFF TGCGCCAGCAGCGTAGGACAGGGGGCTTCTGAAGCTTTCTTT - TRBJ1-1 TRBD1 TRBV5-1
CASRLGQMYEQYF TGTGCCAGCAGACTGGGACAGATGTACGAGCAGTACTTC - TRBJ2-7 TRBD1 TRBV12-3/TRBV12-4
CASRKSGGPKNIQYF TGTGCCAGCCGCAAAAGCGGGGGGCCTAAAAACATTCAGTACTTC - TRBJ2-4 TRBD2 TRBV3-1/TRBV3-2
CASSEDTRGAGYNEQFF TGCGCCAGCAGCGAGGACACTCGGGGGGCTGGTTACAATGAGCAGTTCTTC - TRBJ2-1 - TRBV5-1
CASRGHHNYGYTF TGTGCCAGCAGGGGACACCATAACTATGGCTACACCTTC - TRBJ1-2 - TRBV27
CASSQTGDRTGELFF TGTGCCAGCAGCCAGACGGGGGATCGGACCGGGGAGCTGTTTTTT - TRBJ2-2 - TRBV7-6
CASSDRDRVSPLHF TGTGCCAGCAGTGACAGGGACAGGGTTTCACCCCTCCACTTT once TRBJ1-6 TRBD1 TRBV6-1
CATSDCVGYRDRGRYSNQPQHF TGTGCCACCAGTGATTGTGTGGGGTACCGGGACAGGGGACGATATAGCAATCAGCCCCAGCATTTT - TRBJ1-5 TRBD1 TRBV24-1
CASSRAGGSYEQYF TGTGCCAGCAGCAGGGCAGGGGGGTCCTACGAGCAGTACTTC once TRBJ2-7 - TRBV11-2
CASSIQDRGHEQYF TGTGCCAGCAGCATCCAGGACAGGGGCCACGAGCAGTACTTC - TRBJ2-7 TRBD1 TRBV9
CASGDSYNEKLFF TGTGCCAGCGGGGACAGCTATAATGAAAAACTGTTTTTT - TRBJ1-4 TRBD1 TRBV12-3/TRBV12-4
CAWSPRDRGPPLHF TGTGCCTGGAGTCCCCGGGACAGGGGGCCACCCCTCCACTTT - TRBJ1-6 TRBD1 TRBV30
CASSEGTTRNTEAFF TGTGCCAGCAGTGAAGGTACTACACGGAACACTGAAGCTTTCTTT - TRBJ1-1 - TRBV6-1
CASSSTGSSNEKLFF TGTGCCAGCAGTTCCACAGGGTCAAGTAATGAAAAACTGTTTTTT - TRBJ1-4 - TRBV6-6